The clone carrying this T cell receptor beta chain was seen more than once but under ten times. The sample belongs to a study of blood T cell repertoires in COVID-19. Background on the study: COVID-19 samples, acute and convalescent, were from the United States, Italy and Spain. PBMCs, B-cell-depleted T cells, or T cells provided the cDNA or gDNA that made up the material.

Looked up from germline, CDR1 is MNHEY and CDR2 is SVGAGI. Trimming stripped 8 bases from V and 6 bases from J, with 11 bases between. This CDR3 has 13 residues. In the original workflow: Using reference gene primer amplification, nucleated cell counts were estimated. Clones were sequenced by immunoSEQ multiplex PCR, and TCRdb holds only the in-frame ones, with some missing. The V and J calls and clone size are taken from that table; D and trimming were inferred from the DNA. The sample lists roughly 130,000 clones, roughly 80% occurring once. This chain joins TRBV6-5 and TRBJ1-6; D perhaps matches TRBD1 (5 bases). The TCR originated in a woman aged 50 to 60 with acute or convalescent COVID-19. Sequencing was carried out using peripheral blood. CDR3 sequence (DNA): TGTGCCAGCTCCATGGGGGGTAATTCACCCCTCCACTTT. Residues: CASSMGGNSPLHF.